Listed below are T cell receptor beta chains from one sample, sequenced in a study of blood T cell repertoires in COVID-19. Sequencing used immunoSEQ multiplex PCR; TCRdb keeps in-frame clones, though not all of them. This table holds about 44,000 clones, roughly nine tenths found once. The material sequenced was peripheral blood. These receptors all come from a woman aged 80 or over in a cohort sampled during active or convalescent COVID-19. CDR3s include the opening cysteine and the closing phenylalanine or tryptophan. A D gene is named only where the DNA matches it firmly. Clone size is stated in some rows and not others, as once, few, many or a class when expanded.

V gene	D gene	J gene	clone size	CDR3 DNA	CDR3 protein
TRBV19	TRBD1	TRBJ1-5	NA	TGTGCCAGTCGGGACAGTAGCAATCAGCCCCAGCATTTT	CASRDSSNQPQHF
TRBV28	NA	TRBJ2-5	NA	TGTGCCAGCATATCGGGGAGTTGGGAGACCCAGTACTTC	CASISGSWETQYF
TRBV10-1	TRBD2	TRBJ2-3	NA	TGCGCCAGCAGTGAGAGTCTAGCGGGGTACAGAGATACGCAGTATTTT	CASSESLAGYRDTQYF
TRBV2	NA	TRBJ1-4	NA	TGTGCCAGCACTGGCCGTAATGAAAAACTGTTTTTT	CASTGRNEKLFF
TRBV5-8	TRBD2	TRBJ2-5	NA	TGTGCCAGCAGCTTGTATTCTAGCGGGAGCGGTGAGACCCAGTACTTC	CASSLYSSGSGETQYF
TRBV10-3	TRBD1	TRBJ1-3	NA	TGTGCCATCAGCCTACAGGGGTTCGGAAACACCATATATTTT	CAISLQGFGNTIYF
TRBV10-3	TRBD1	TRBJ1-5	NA	TGTGCCATCAGTGGAACAGGGGGCCTTGGCAATCAGCCCCAGCATTTT	CAISGTGGLGNQPQHF
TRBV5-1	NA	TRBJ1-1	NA	TGCGCCAGCAGCCTAGGATTCTTCACTGAAGCTTTCTTT	CASSLGFFTEAFF
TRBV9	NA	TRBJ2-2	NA	TGTGCCAGCAGCCCACGAGGGGACTTTAACACCGGGGAGCTGTTTTTT	CASSPRGDFNTGELFF
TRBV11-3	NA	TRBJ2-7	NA	TGTGCCAGCAGTCCGGATCGCCCAGGGGGGATCTACGAGCAGTACTTC	CASSPDRPGGIYEQYF
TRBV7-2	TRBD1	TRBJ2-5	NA	TGTGCCAGCAGCTCGCAGGGGGCATACCTTCAAGAGACCCAGTACTTC	CASSSQGAYLQETQYF
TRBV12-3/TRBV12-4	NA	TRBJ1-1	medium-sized	TGTGCCAGCAGTTCCGGGCCAGGGACTGAAGCTTTCTTT	CASSSGPGTEAFF
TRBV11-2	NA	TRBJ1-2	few	TGTGCCAGCAGCTTAATGGCGGGGTGGAACTATGGCTACACCTTC	CASSLMAGWNYGYTF
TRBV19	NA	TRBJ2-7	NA	TGTGCCAGTAGTATAGCCCCTGCGGACAGCTACGAGCAGTACTTC	CASSIAPADSYEQYF
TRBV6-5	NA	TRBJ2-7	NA	TGTGCAAGCAGTTATAGGGGAAGTAACGAGCAGTACTTC	CASSYRGSNEQYF
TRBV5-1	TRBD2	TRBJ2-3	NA	TGCGCCAGCACCGTCGCCGATCTAGCGGGAGGGCGCACAGATACGCAGTATTTT	CASTVADLAGGRTDTQYF